This TCR beta chain appears in the sequencing data of a study of blood T cell repertoires in COVID-19. Study details: Sites in the United States, Italy and Spain provided acute and convalescent COVID-19 samples. PBMCs, B-cell-depleted T cells, or T cells were the source of the cDNA or gDNA that made up the material.

The CDR3 extends over 15 amino acids. Trimming left V 4 bases short and J 4 bases short, with 16 bases between. CDR1 MGHRA and CDR2 YSYEKL come from the germline V gene. Original processing notes: Nucleated cell counts were estimated from reference gene primer amplification. The repertoire was sequenced with immunoSEQ multiplex PCR; TCRdb's copy has only in-frame clones and lacks some. V and J calls and clone size follow that table, whereas D and trimming were derived from the DNA. Of about 200,000 clones in the sample, 90% to 95% are singletons; the top ten hold more than 0.95%. The J gene is TRBJ1-2, the V gene TRBV4-1; perhaps TRBD1 as D (6 bases). The sequenced sample was peripheral blood. The sequence was obtained from a man between 25 and 39 years old with acute or convalescent COVID-19. The CDR3 here is CASSPTNDRPYGYTF. In nucleotides, the CDR3 is TGCGCCAGCAGCCCTACTAACGACAGGCCCTATGGCTACACCTTC.